This T cell receptor beta chain was identified in a study of identical twins. CDR3 size: 13 residues. V was clipped by 3 bases and J by 1 base, with 7 bases between them. CDR1 is LGHNA, CDR2 YSLEER, per germline. This clonotype was seen a handful of times. TCRdb re-derived calls from the 5' RACE reads in MiXCR, one entry per CDR3 protein. The sample gives around 570,000 distinct CDR3 sequences, 9% to 10% of which show up once; 2.5% to 3% is in the top ten. The data also belong to a second study, concerning yellow fever vaccine responses in identical twins. From that report: Twins' vaccine T cell responses were reported to seem partly convergent and partly personalized.

The chain couples TRBV4-3 to TRBJ2-7; no reliable D call. The receptor's source is a young woman in good health. Source material: PBMCs. This CDR3 is CASSHFRSYEQYF. In nucleotides, the CDR3 is TGCGCCAGCAGCCATTTTAGGTCCTACGAGCAGTACTTC.